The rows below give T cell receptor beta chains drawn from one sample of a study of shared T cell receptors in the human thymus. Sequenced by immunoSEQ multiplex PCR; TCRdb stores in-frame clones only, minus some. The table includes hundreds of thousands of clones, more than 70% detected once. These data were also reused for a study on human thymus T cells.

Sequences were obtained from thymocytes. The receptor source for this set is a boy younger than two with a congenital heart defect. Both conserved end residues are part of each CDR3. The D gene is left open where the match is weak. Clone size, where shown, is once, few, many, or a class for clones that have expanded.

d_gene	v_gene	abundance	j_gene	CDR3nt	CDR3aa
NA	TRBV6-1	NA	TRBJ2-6	TGTGCCAGCAGTGATAGCGTTGAGACTGGGGCCAACGTCCTGACTTTC	CASSDSVETGANVLTF
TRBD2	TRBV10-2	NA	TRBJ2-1	TGCGCCAGTGACCGGACTAGCGGGAGCAGGTGGGGTACCAATGAGCAGTTCTTC	CASDRTSGSRWGTNEQFF
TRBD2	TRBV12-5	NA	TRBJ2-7	TGTGCTAGTGGCACGATACCGGGACTAGCGGGAGGGCCCTACGAGCAGTACTTC	CASGTIPGLAGGPYEQYF
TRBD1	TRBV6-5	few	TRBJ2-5	TGTGCCAGCAGTTACTACAGGGGGCCCCAAGAGACCCAGTACTTC	CASSYYRGPQETQYF
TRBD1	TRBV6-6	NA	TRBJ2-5	TGTGCCAGCAGTTCGGACAGGGGGCAGGTAGAGACCCAGTACTTC	CASSSDRGQVETQYF
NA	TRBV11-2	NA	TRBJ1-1	TGTGCCAGCAGCACTCAGACAGCGAACACTGAAGCTTTCTTT	CASSTQTANTEAFF
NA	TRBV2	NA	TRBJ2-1	TGTGCCAGCAGTGAAGCGCCTACAGGGAGTGGGGATGAGCAGTTCTTC	CASSEAPTGSGDEQFF
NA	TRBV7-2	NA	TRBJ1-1	TGTGCCAGTCCCCCCAGGAGCAGGGCGGACACTGAAGCTTTCTTT	CASPPRSRADTEAFF
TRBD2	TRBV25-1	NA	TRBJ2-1	TGTGCCAGCAGTGACGGGGGGCCAGCGGGAGAATGTGAGCAGTTCTTC	CASSDGGPAGECEQFF
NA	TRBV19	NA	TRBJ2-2	TGTGCCAGTAAGAGAGACAGAAACACCGGGGAGCTGTTTTTT	CASKRDRNTGELFF
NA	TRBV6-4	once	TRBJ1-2	TGTGCCAGCAGTGACTCATGGGGAGTGGATGGCTACACCTTC	CASSDSWGVDGYTF
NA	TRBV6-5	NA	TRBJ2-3	TGTGCCAGCAGTTTTAGCGGCGGGGATACGCAGTATTTT	CASSFSGGDTQYF
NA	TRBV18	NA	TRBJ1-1	TGTGCCAGCTCCTTCCTTGACACCCCGAACACTGAAGCTTTCTTT	CASSFLDTPNTEAFF
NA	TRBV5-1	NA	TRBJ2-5	TGCGCCAGCAGCTTGGACGGAGGGCCCAACCAGGAGACCCAGTACTTC	CASSLDGGPNQETQYF
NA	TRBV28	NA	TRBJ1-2	TGTGCCAGCAGTCAGGTACAAACAGGGAAGTTCGGCTGCACCTTC	CASSQVQTGKFGCTF
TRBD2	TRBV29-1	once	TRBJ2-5	TGCAGCGTTGAAGAGGAAACGAGCGGGGAAAAAGAGACCCAGTACTTC	CSVEEETSGEKETQYF
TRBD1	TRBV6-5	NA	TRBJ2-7	TGTGCCAGCAGTTTCCCGGGACAGGGCGAGCAGTACTTC	CASSFPGQGEQYF
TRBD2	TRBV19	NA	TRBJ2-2	TGTGCCAGTAAAACCGCGGGGGGCTTCACCGGGGAGCTGTTTTTT	CASKTAGGFTGELFF
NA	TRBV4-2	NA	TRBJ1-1	TGTGCCAGCAGCCAAGGCTACAGTATGAACACTGAAGCTTTCTTT	CASSQGYSMNTEAFF
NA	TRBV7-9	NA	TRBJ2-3	TGTGCCAGCACCGATCACCCGCCTCCGACTCACTCGCGAGATACGCAGTATTTT	CASTDHPPPTHSRDTQYF
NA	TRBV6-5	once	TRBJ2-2	TGTGCCAGCAGGCACCTACAGGGGAACACCGGGGAGCTGTTTTTT	CASRHLQGNTGELFF
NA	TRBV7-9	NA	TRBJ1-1	TGTGCCAGCAGCCCACACCCCAACAGATCGTACCCGGACACTGAAGCTTTCTTT	CASSPHPNRSYPDTEAFF
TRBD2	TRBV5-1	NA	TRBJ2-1	TGCGCCAGCAGCTTGGGCGGGAGCTCCTACAATGAGCAGTTCTTC	CASSLGGSSYNEQFF
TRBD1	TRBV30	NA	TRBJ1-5	TGTGCCTGGAGTGTCGGGGACAGGGGGCGTTTAGAGCCCCAGCATTTT	CAWSVGDRGRLEPQHF
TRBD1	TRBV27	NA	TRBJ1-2	TGTGCCAGCAGTCCGGACAGGGTAGACTATGGCTACACCTTC	CASSPDRVDYGYTF
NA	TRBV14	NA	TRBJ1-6	TGTGCCAGCAGCCAAGATTCGGGGTCACCCCTCCACTTT	CASSQDSGSPLHF
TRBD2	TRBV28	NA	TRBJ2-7	TGTGCCAGCAGTCCGGGACTAGCGGAATACGAGCAGTACTTC	CASSPGLAEYEQYF